The 3 T cell receptor beta chains given below trace back to one sample, sequenced in a study of T cell responses to AZD1222 COVID-19 vaccine. The method was immunoSEQ multiplex PCR; TCRdb's version includes in-frame clones alone and lacks a portion of them. This table holds 100,000 to 150,000 clones, 90% found once. Sequences were derived from peripheral blood, sampled on day 0 of MenACWY control vaccination. These receptors were taken from an adult in good health.

CDR3 bases: TGCGCCAGCAGCCAAGAGAGCCTAGCGGGAGATGGTAGCACAGATACGCAGTATTTT. This encodes CASSQESLAGDGSTDTQYF. V usage is TRBV4-1 and J usage is TRBJ2-3; 10 positions agree with TRBD2. The V segment lost 0 bases and the J segment 0 bases; nucleotides outside the gene matches: 9. CDR3 length: 19 residues. From germline, CDR1 is MGHRA and CDR2 YSYEKL.

This chain connects TRBV19 to TRBJ1-5, with D possibly matching TRBD1 (5 bases). The CDR3 is 16 amino acids. Trimming stripped 2 bases from V and 7 bases from J, with 18 bases between. Germline V gives CDR1 LNHDA, CDR2 SQIVND (reference sequence). CDR3 residues: CASSIRGEGTEQPQHF. As DNA, the CDR3 is TGTGCCAGTAGTATAAGAGGGGAGGGGACGGAACAGCCCCAGCATTTT.

The CDR3 bases are TGTGCCAGCAGTTTGGAAGGGGGGACACAAGAGACCCAGTACTTC. This codes for CASSLEGGTQETQYF. This chain uses TRBV27 with TRBJ2-5; D is possibly TRBD1 or TRBD2 (6 bases each). Germline V lookup: CDR1 MNHEY, CDR2 SMNVEV (reference sequence). This CDR3 contains 15 residues. The germline V and J ends were trimmed by 3 bases and 2 bases, with 13 bases remaining between them.